The rows below give T cell receptor beta chains drawn from one sample of a study of blood T cells in healthy people across ages. TCRdb reprocessed the 5' RACE reads with MiXCR, giving one entry per CDR3 protein. The data contain about 620,000 distinct CDR3 sequences, 20% to 25% of them singletons. Sequencing was performed on blood. The receptors stem from a man in his 70s in good health. Each CDR3 is given with its conserved first and last residue.

>TRBV21-1|TRBJ2-7
CASSMRHF
>TRBV28|TRBJ2-7
CASSLDGGVRYF
>TRBV2|TRBJ2-3
CASSSTSGSRDTQYF
>TRBV29-1|TRBJ2-1
CSVIAGVIHEQFF
>TRBV4-3|TRBJ2-3
CASSQTRGLTDTQYF
>TRBV2|TRBJ2-4
CASSVLGTLAKNIQYF
>TRBV5-1|NA
CASSLESAGRSEQFF
>TRBV5-1|NA
CASSLEGMANEQFF
>TRBV20-1|TRBJ1-1
CSAILLTNTEAFF
>TRBV20-1|NA
CSARGGQGYNEQFF
>TRBV5-4|TRBJ2-5
CASSSRGGAETQYF
>TRBV14|TRBJ2-7
CASSQPGTGAYGQYF
>TRBV29-1|TRBJ2-7
CSAKEPSYEQYF
>TRBV7-3|TRBJ2-2
CASSRTGVGELFF
>TRBV12-3/TRBV12-4|TRBJ2-3
CASSLPGRADTQYF
>TRBV7-3|TRBJ2-7
CASSRGARGYEQYF
>TRBV5-1|TRBJ2-4
CASSLEGSGQTLLAKNIQYF
>TRBV5-1|TRBJ2-2
CASRTGGQTGELFF
>TRBV4-1|TRBJ2-1
CASSQVPDGTYNEQFF
>TRBV3-1|TRBJ1-1
CASSHQGGTEAFF
>TRBV6-6|TRBJ1-2
CASKKEAAGDRYGYTF
>TRBV20-1|TRBJ1-2
CSARALTGDGYTF
>TRBV6-1|TRBJ2-3
CASTQRGARSDTQYF
>TRBV20-1|TRBJ1-1
CSAGGLTEAFF
>TRBV24-1|NA
CATSGTSGDYNEQFF
>TRBV7-2|TRBJ2-1
CASSGQGANEQFF
>TRBV18|TRBJ1-3
CASSRSTPSSGNTIYF
>TRBV9|TRBJ2-5
CASSVGQHNEQSF
>TRBV15|TRBJ2-2
CATSRGTSDLGELFF
>TRBV5-1|TRBJ2-7
CASSLDVTGPYEQYF
>TRBV20-1|TRBJ2-5
CSAQLPGGYETQYF
>TRBV6-6|TRBJ2-3
CASSSQPGLGSDTQYF
>TRBV29-1|TRBJ1-3
CSVGDRGNTIYF
>TRBV6-1|TRBJ1-2
CASSESRGLGYTF
>TRBV6-5|TRBJ2-3
CASRTGQGLPDTQYF
>TRBV7-9|NA
CASSRGQFYEQYF
>TRBV7-2|TRBJ2-2
CASSYRGAADTGELFF
>TRBV10-3|TRBJ2-3
CAISGTGSLGDTQYF
>TRBV20-1|TRBJ2-3
CSATGPAGTSTDTQYF
>TRBV7-9|TRBJ2-1
CASSATSGSSYNEQFF
>TRBV21-1|TRBJ1-1
CASSKGGQNLNTEAFF
>TRBV6-2/TRBV6-3|TRBJ2-6
CASSSSGRRQGTF
>TRBV6-5|TRBJ2-2
CASSYAADTGELFF
>TRBV29-1|TRBJ2-7
CSVGTSVEQYF
>TRBV18|TRBJ1-2
CASSPSRGAYYGYTF
>TRBV15|TRBJ2-4
CATSNERESATDIQYF
>TRBV5-1|TRBJ2-4
CASSLPDNIQYF